A selection of T cell receptor beta chains follows, all from one sample in a study of shared clonotypes between healthy human individuals. Here immunoSEQ multiplex PCR was the method, and the copy in TCRdb shows in-frame clones only, minus some. The sample carries around 1.1 million clones, roughly 80% recorded once. The sequenced sample was memory CD4+ T cells from PBMCs. All receptors come from a man younger than 30 in good health. Some clones in this sample may be carry-over from other donors' samples. The CDR3 runs from the conserved cysteine through the conserved F or W. D genes are given only for firm matches. For some rows the clone size is stated as once, few or many, or as a class when expanded; others skip it.

d_gene	abundance	v_gene	j_gene	CDR3aa	CDR3nt
TRBD1	.	TRBV5-1	TRBJ2-2	CASRTVTGAGELFF	TGCGCCAGCAGAACTGTGACAGGGGCCGGGGAGCTGTTTTTT
TRBD2	.	TRBV18	TRBJ2-7	CASSPRTSGSHEQYF	TGTGCCAGCTCACCAAGGACTAGCGGGAGCCACGAGCAGTACTTC
TRBD1	.	TRBV6-6	TRBJ1-2	CASSPRDREFYGYTF	TGTGCCAGCAGTCCCCGGGACAGGGAATTCTATGGCTACACCTTC
.	.	TRBV4-3	TRBJ1-4	CASSQDSTGELFF	TGCGCCAGCAGCCAAGATTCCACCGGAGAACTGTTTTTT
TRBD1	many	TRBV27	TRBJ2-2	CATLRDRSLPGELFF	TGTGCCACCCTACGGGACAGGAGCCTACCCGGGGAGCTGTTTTTT
.	.	TRBV2	TRBJ2-6	CASSNRGLNPSSGANVLTF	TGTGCCAGCAGTAACAGGGGACTCAACCCGAGCTCTGGGGCCAACGTCCTGACTTTC
.	.	TRBV7-8	TRBJ2-7	CASSSGRDYEQYF	TGTGCCAGCAGTTCGGGACGGGACTACGAGCAGTACTTC
.	.	TRBV5-1	TRBJ1-1	CASSLGPGTVDTEAFF	TGCGCCAGCAGCTTGGGACCGGGGACGGTGGACACTGAAGCTTTCTTT
.	.	TRBV28	TRBJ1-3	CASSWGRSGNTIYF	TGTGCCAGCAGTTGGGGACGGTCTGGAAACACCATATATTTT
.	.	TRBV6-1	TRBJ2-5	CASLDRLNQETQYF	TGTGCCAGCTTGGACAGATTAAACCAAGAGACCCAGTACTTC
.	.	TRBV10-3	TRBJ1-5	CATMPERAKSNQPQHF	TGTGCCACCATGCCGGAGAGGGCAAAAAGCAATCAGCCCCAGCATTTT
TRBD1	.	TRBV4-1	TRBJ1-2	CASSRTSGGGYTF	TGCGCCAGCAGCCGAACTTCAGGGGGTGGCTACACCTTC
.	.	TRBV10-3	TRBJ2-3	CAISESRAAPDTQYF	TGTGCCATCAGTGAGTCCAGAGCGGCCCCGGATACGCAGTATTTT
TRBD1	.	TRBV29-1	TRBJ2-5	CSVLTGEETQYF	TGCAGCGTGCTGACAGGGGAAGAGACCCAGTACTTC
TRBD1	.	TRBV7-2	TRBJ2-7	CASSSYLSGTGLFEQYF	TGTGCCAGCAGCTCCTACCTGTCCGGGACAGGGTTATTCGAGCAGTACTTC
.	.	TRBV2	TRBJ2-1	CASSVSRFEQFF	TGTGCCAGCAGTGTGAGCCGATTTGAGCAGTTCTTC
.	.	TRBV6-1	TRBJ2-5	CASSEMVARGGQETQYF	TGTGCCAGCAGTGAAATGGTTGCGAGGGGGGGACAAGAGACCCAGTACTTC
.	.	TRBV5-4	TRBJ2-1	CASTRDRPPNNEQFF	TGTGCCAGCACTCGTGACCGGCCCCCCAACAATGAGCAGTTCTTC
.	.	TRBV5-8	TRBJ2-7	CASSPLPSYEQYF	TGTGCCAGCAGCCCCTTACCCTCCTACGAGCAGTACTTC
.	few	TRBV29-1	TRBJ1-1	CSASTAMNTEAFF	TGCAGCGCTTCGACAGCAATGAACACTGAAGCTTTCTTT
.	.	TRBV5-1	TRBJ2-7	CASSLGRRGNTYEQYF	TGCGCCAGCAGCCTCGGACGGAGGGGGAACACCTACGAGCAGTACTTC
.	.	TRBV7-3	TRBJ2-1	CASSLTTGNEQFF	TGTGCCAGCAGCTTAACGACTGGCAATGAGCAGTTCTTC
.	.	TRBV7-7	TRBJ2-2	CASSSSGVGELFF	TGTGCCAGCAGCTCCTCAGGGGTCGGGGAGCTGTTTTTT
.	.	TRBV20-1	TRBJ1-2	CSASSGVGYTF	TGCAGTGCTAGTTCCGGGGTTGGCTACACCTTC
.	.	TRBV11-2	TRBJ2-1	CASSLERNEQFF	TGTGCCAGCAGCTTAGAAAGGAATGAGCAGTTCTTC
TRBD2	.	TRBV5-4	TRBJ2-5	CASSPRLAGAGETQYF	TGTGCCAGCAGCCCCCGTCTAGCGGGAGCGGGAGAGACCCAGTACTTC
.	.	TRBV12-1	TRBJ2-7	CASSFGGQGTYEQYF	TGTGCCAGCAGCTTTGGCGGACAGGGTACCTACGAGCAGTACTTC
.	.	TRBV5-1	TRBJ1-2	CASSPGRSYGYTF	TGCGCCAGCAGCCCCGGGAGGTCATATGGCTACACCTTC
.	.	TRBV5-1	TRBJ2-3	CASSLLQSIRTDTQYF	TGCGCCAGCAGCTTGCTACAGTCCATCCGCACAGATACGCAGTATTTT